Shown below are 12 T cell receptor beta chains from a single sample sequenced in a study of blood T cell repertoires in COVID-19. Sequencing was performed with immunoSEQ multiplex PCR; in TCRdb, only in-frame clones are kept and a portion is missing. The top ten hold approximately 17% of the sample, which has 120,000 or so clones, about 81% seen once. Source material: peripheral blood. The receptors come from a man under 40 with COVID-19, enrolled during active disease.

V and J are TRBV24-1 and TRBJ1-5; possible D gene TRBD1, 6 bases. The ends were cut back, 4 bases at V and 3 bases at J, with 12 bases in the middle. The germline CDR1 and CDR2 sequences are KGHDR and SFDVKD. The CDR3 loop spans 15 amino acids. CDR3 DNA: TGTGCCACCAGTGACCGTCAGGGGATCAATCAGCCCCAGCATTTT. Amino acids: CATSDRQGINQPQHF.

On this clone: It may be a read error: a sequence one base away is much more abundant. This sample includes further DNA sequences coding for the same CDR3. The rearrangement uses TRBV7-9 and TRBJ1-6; the D is unclear. The germline CDR1 and CDR2 sequences are SEHNR and FQNEAQ (reference sequence). V lost 1 base and J lost 0, with 4 bases in between. The CDR3 is 15 residues long. The CDR3 DNA follows: TGTGCCAGCAGCTTAGGGAGCTCCTATAATTCACCCCTCCACTTT. Translating gives CASSLGSSYNSPLHF.

This chain uses TRBV19 with TRBJ1-5, with D possibly matching TRBD1 (5 bases). The CDR3 spans 15 residues. V gave up 4 bases and J gave up 1 base, with 11 bases separating them. Germline V gene data show CDR1 as LNHDA and CDR2 as SQIVND (reference sequence). In DNA form, the CDR3 reads TGTGCCAGTAGTACCGGTTGGGGCAGCAATCAGCCCCAGCATTTT. It translates to CASSTGWGSNQPQHF.

V usage is TRBV9 and J usage is TRBJ2-1; 7 positions match TRBD2. The CDR3 length is 15 residues. Per germline, CDR1 SGDLS and CDR2 YYNGEE. The ends lost 0 bases at V and 15 bases at J; junction bases unmatched: 15. In DNA, the CDR3 is TGTGCCAGCAGCGTAGCCGGGCCTCTGGCGGGAGCGGTGTTCTTC. Translation: CASSVAGPLAGAVFF.

The gene calls are TRBV3-1 (or the pseudogene TRBV3-2) and TRBJ2-1, with 8 positions matching TRBD1. After removal of 4 bases from V and 2 bases from J, the junction contained 10 bases not matched to a gene. The germline V gene has CDR1 LGHDT and CDR2 YNNKEL (reference sequence). This CDR3 contains 17 residues. The CDR3 bases are TGTGCCAGCAGCCTTGGGACAGGCCAGCGAGCCTACAATGAGCAGTTCTTC. It is translated as CASSLGTGQRAYNEQFF.

This clone was detected a few times. V gene TRBV7-9 combines with J gene TRBJ1-1, with D perhaps matching TRBD1 (6 bases). This CDR3 has 14 residues. Germline CDR1 SEHNR, CDR2 FQNEAQ (reference sequence). V lost 4 bases to trimming and J lost 3 bases, with 12 bases between them. The DNA for the CDR3 is TGTGCCAGCAGCTGGACAGAGGGCGACACTGAAGCTTTCTTT. This gives the protein CASSWTEGDTEAFF.

The chain's CDR3 is CAWSAATSPTQYF. CDR3 nucleotides: TGTGCCTGGAGTGCCGCGACTAGCCCTACGCAGTATTTT. This chain links TRBV30 with TRBJ2-3, with TRBD2 matching over 7 bases. The CDR3 has 13 amino acids. Germline trimming cut 1 base from V and 8 bases from J; bases unmatched to any gene: 6. Per the germline V gene, CDR1 is GTSNPN and CDR2 is SVGIG (reference sequence).

This chain connects TRBV3-1 (or the pseudogene TRBV3-2) to TRBJ2-4; perhaps TRBD2 as D (6 bases). The CDR3 runs 20 residues. Germline CDR1 is LGHDT and CDR2 is YNNKEL (reference sequence). V lost 1 base to trimming and J lost 0 bases, with 22 bases between them. CDR3 DNA sequence: TGTGCCAGCAGCCAAGTCCCCGGAGGGAGGAGGGATTTAGCCAAAAACATTCAGTACTTC. Its translation: CASSQVPGGRRDLAKNIQYF.

The chain carries TRBV2 and TRBJ1-2; a possible D gene is TRBD1 (5 bases). There are 14 residues in the CDR3. Looked up from germline, CDR1 is SNHLY and CDR2 is FYNNEI. V was pared by 2 bases and J by 2 bases, with 9 bases between. The CDR3 bases are TGTGCCAGCAGTGAATCGCAGGGAAACTATGGCTACACCTTC. Amino acid sequence: CASSESQGNYGYTF.

This CDR3 is CASFRERTEAFF. The CDR3 region has the DNA TGTGCCAGCTTTCGGGAGAGAACTGAAGCTTTCTTT. The rearrangement links TRBV18 to TRBJ1-1; D gene unclear. This CDR3 is 12 amino acids long. CDR1 and CDR2 from the germline V gene are KGHSH and LQKENI. V dropped 7 bases and J dropped 5 bases, with 11 bases sitting between them. Supplemented by reference TRBV18 and TRBJ1-1, the full variable domain reads NAGVMQNPRHLVRRRGQEARLRCSPMKGHSHVYWYRQLPEEGLKFMVYLQKENIIDESGMPKERFSAEFPKEGPSILRIQQVVRGDSAAYFCASFRERTEAFFGQGTRLTVV.

The rearrangement links TRBV4-3 to TRBJ1-2; possibly TRBD1 for D (5 bases). V lost 0 bases and J 1 base, leaving 9 bases between the germline ends. The V gene's germline CDR1 is LGHNA and CDR2 YSLEER. The CDR3 loop spans 15 amino acids. The CDR3 spells CASSQELGGNYGYTF. The CDR3 DNA reads TGCGCCAGCAGCCAAGAACTGGGGGGTAACTATGGCTACACCTTC.

This chain links TRBV2 with TRBJ2-3, with D perhaps TRBD2 (5 bases). CDR3 length equals 15 residues. The germline V gene encodes CDR1 SNHLY and CDR2 FYNNEI. Trimming removed 6 bases at V and 2 bases at J, with 15 bases between. The CDR3 region is CASSLRAVLTDTQYF. CDR3 in DNA: TGTGCCAGCAGCCTGCGAGCGGTTCTCACAGATACGCAGTATTTT.